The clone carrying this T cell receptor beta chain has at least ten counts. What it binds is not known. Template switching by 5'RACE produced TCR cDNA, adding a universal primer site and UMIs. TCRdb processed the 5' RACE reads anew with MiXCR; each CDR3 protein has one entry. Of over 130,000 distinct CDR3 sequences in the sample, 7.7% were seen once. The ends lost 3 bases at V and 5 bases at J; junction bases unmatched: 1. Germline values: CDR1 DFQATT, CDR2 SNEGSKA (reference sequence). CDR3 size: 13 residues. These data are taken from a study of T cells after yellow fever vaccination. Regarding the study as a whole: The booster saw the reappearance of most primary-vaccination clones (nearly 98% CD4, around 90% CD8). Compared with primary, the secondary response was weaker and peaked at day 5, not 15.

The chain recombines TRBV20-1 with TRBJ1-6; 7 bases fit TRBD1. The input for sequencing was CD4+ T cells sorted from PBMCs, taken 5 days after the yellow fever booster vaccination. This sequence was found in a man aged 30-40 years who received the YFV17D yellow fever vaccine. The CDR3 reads CSASQGDNSPLHF. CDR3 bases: TGCAGTGCTAGCCAGGGGGATAATTCACCCCTCCACTTT.